This T cell receptor (beta chain) was captured by sequencing in a study of cytomegalovirus exposure and HLA in healthy donors. Overall study findings and caveats: Cytomegalovirus-associated TCR beta chains were listed, numbering around 150. The HLA-A and HLA-B alleles of most subjects were reportedly predicted accurately from TCR beta sequences.

On this clone: Its antigen remains unidentified. Other DNA sequences in the same sample also yield this CDR3.

Deletions cut 0 bases from V and 1 base from J, with 7 bases between. Germline CDR1 and CDR2: SGHRS and YFSETQ. The CDR3 runs to 14 residues. The PCR used 60 Vbeta and 13 Jbeta primers. Clones were read by immunoSEQ multiplex PCR, and TCRdb kept only the in-frame ones, dropping some. The sample has about 110,000 clones; around 60% are singletons. The chain combines TRBV5-1 with TRBJ1-1; possibly TRBD1 for D (6 bases). This receptor was identified in a man aged 25 to 40 in good health and CMV-seropositive. Specimen: PBMCs. The CDR3 bases are TGCGCCAGCAGCTTGGAAGGGGGGAACACTGAAGCTTTCTTT. Protein product: CASSLEGGNTEAFF.